Shown below are 9 T cell receptor beta chains from a single sample sequenced in a study of T cell responses to AZD1222 COVID-19 vaccine. The data were produced by immunoSEQ multiplex PCR, yet TCRdb's version contains in-frame clones alone and is incomplete. The sample shows 30,000 to 35,000 clones, around 78% of them seen only once. Sequencing was performed on peripheral blood, taken 28 days after the second AZD1222 dose. The receptors here all came from an adult who received the AZD1222 COVID-19 vaccine.

The chain joins TRBV12-5 to TRBJ2-7; 8 positions match TRBD2. The germline gives CDR1 LGHNT, CDR2 FRNRAP. The CDR3 loop spans 16 amino acids. V lost 0 bases and J lost 4; bases outside the gene matches: 8. The CDR3 nucleotides are TGTGCTAGTGGTTTGGTTGAGCGGGGGAGTCGATACGAGCAGTACTTC. Translating gives CASGLVERGSRYEQYF.

The DNA for the CDR3 is TGTGCCAGCAGCCAAACGGGCGGTGGCTACACCTTC. The encoded protein is CASSQTGGGYTF. V usage is TRBV14 and J usage is TRBJ1-2, with D unresolved. The CDR3 sequence is 12 residues long. V was cut by 2 bases and J by 7 bases, with 8 bases left in between. Germline CDR1 and CDR2: SGHDN and FVKESK.

The V call is TRBV6-5, the J call TRBJ2-3; D unclear. This CDR3 has 12 residues. Germline V gene sequence: CDR1 MNHEY, CDR2 SVGAGI. V lost 2 bases, J lost 6 bases, and 6 bases lay in between. The CDR3 DNA follows: TGTGCCAGCAGTTACCTCGGTGATACGCAGTATTTT. This sequence encodes CASSYLGDTQYF.

V and J are TRBV18 and TRBJ2-5; 8 bases line up with TRBD1. Trimming removed 4 bases from V and 1 base from J; junction bases left unmatched: 5. The germline V gene encodes CDR1 KGHSH and CDR2 LQKENI. The CDR3 extends over 15 amino acids. CDR3 in amino acids: CASSRQGASQETQYF. The CDR3 bases are TGTGCCAGCTCACGTCAGGGGGCCAGCCAAGAGACCCAGTACTTC.

The CDR3 sequence is CARSLEVSGSENEQYV. In DNA, the CDR3 is TGTGCCAGAAGCTTAGAAGTTAGCGGGAGTGAAAACGAGCAGTACGTC. The chain joins TRBV7-5 to TRBJ2-7; the table's D call TRBD2 went unverified against the DNA. TRBV7-5 is a pseudogene segment. The CDR3 covers 16 residues.

The chain combines TRBV7-2 with TRBJ1-2; 12 bases fit TRBD1. The CDR3 has 14 amino acids. The germline V gene has CDR1 SGHTA and CDR2 FQGNSA. With V trimmed by 5 bases and J by 8 bases, 6 bases remained unmatched. The CDR3 DNA reads TGTGCCAGCAGCCCGGGACAGGGGGCAGGAGGCTACACCTTC. It codes for CASSPGQGAGGYTF.

J is TRBJ1-2 and V is TRBV7-2; D might be TRBD1 (6 bases). The V end was cut by 7 bases, the J end by 0 bases, with 24 bases between. This CDR3 comprises 18 residues. Germline-derived CDR1 and CDR2 are SGHTA and FQGNSA. In DNA, the CDR3 is TGTGCCAGCACCGTAGTTGGAGGGGGGGGCAGAACTAACTATGGCTACACCTTC. It is translated as CASTVVGGGGRTNYGYTF. The complete variable domain, with remaining parts taken from reference TRBV7-2 and TRBJ1-2, reads GAGVSQSPSNKVTEKGKDVELRCDPISGHTALYWYRQSLGQGLEFLIYFQGNSAPDKSGLPSDRFSAERTGGSVSTLTIQRTQQEDSAVYLCASTVVGGGGRTNYGYTFGSGTRLTVV.

The chain employs TRBV19 and TRBJ1-5; D not certain. CDR1 is LNHDA and CDR2 is SQIVND in the germline V gene (reference sequence). The CDR3 loop spans 13 amino acids. Trimming shortened V by 3 bases and J by 4 bases, and 7 bases separated the two germline ends. The CDR3 spells CASSIEGNQPQHF. CDR3 nucleotides: TGTGCCAGTAGTATCGAGGGAAATCAGCCCCAGCATTTT.

The V call is TRBV7-3, the J call TRBJ2-1; a weak D match, TRBD2 (6 bases). Trimming removed 2 bases at V and 7 bases at J, with 18 bases between. Germline lookup yields CDR1 SGHTA and CDR2 FQGTGA. This CDR3 is 16 amino acids long. CDR3 sequence: CASSLGAGSLRNEQFF. Here the CDR3 DNA reads TGTGCCAGCAGCTTAGGGGCCGGGAGCCTTAGGAATGAGCAGTTCTTC.